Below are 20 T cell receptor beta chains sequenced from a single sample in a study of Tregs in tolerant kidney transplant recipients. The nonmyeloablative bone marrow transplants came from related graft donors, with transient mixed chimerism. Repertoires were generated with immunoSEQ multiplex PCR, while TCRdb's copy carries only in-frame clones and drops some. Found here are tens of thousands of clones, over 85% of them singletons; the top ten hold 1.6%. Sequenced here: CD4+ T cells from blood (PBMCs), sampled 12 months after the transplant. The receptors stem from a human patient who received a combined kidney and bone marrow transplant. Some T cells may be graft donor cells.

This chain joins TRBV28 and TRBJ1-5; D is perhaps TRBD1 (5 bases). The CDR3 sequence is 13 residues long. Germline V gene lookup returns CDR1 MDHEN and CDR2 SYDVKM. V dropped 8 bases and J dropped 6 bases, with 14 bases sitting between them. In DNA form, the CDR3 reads TGTGCCAGCGAGGTCAGGGAATCTCAGCCCCAGCATTTT. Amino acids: CASEVRESQPQHF.

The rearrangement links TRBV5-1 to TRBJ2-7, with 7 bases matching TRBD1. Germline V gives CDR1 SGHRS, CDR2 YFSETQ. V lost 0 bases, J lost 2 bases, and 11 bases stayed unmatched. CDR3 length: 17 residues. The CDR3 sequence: CASSLANFVRGPYEQYF. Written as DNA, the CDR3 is TGCGCCAGCAGCTTGGCCAATTTTGTGAGGGGGCCCTACGAGCAGTACTTC.

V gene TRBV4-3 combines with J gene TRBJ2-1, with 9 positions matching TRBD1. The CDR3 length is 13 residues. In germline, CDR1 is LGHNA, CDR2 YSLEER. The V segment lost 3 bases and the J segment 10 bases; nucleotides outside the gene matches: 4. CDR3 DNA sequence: TGCGCCAGCAGCCAGCTCACAGGGGGCGAGCAGTTCTTC. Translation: CASSQLTGGEQFF.

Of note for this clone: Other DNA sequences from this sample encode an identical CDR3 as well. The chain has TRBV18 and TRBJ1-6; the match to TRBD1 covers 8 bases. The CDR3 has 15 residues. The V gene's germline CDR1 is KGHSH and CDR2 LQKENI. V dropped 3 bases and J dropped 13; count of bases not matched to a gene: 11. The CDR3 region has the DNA TGTGCCAGCTCACCCGCGACAGGGGTGGAATCCCCCCTCCACTTT. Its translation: CASSPATGVESPLHF.

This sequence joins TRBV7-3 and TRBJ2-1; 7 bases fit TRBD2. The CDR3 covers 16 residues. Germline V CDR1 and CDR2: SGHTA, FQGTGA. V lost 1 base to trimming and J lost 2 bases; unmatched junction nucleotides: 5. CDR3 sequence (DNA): TGTGCCAGCAGCTTAATAGGCGGGGGTGCCTACAATGAGCAGTTCTTC. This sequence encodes CASSLIGGGAYNEQFF.

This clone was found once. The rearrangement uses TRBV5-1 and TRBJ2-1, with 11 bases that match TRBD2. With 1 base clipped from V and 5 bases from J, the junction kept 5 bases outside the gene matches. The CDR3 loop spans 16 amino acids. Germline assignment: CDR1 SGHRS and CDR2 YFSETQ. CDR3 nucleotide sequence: TGCGCCAGCAGCTTGTCGACTAGCGGGGTAAACAATGAGCAGTTCTTC. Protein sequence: CASSLSTSGVNNEQFF.

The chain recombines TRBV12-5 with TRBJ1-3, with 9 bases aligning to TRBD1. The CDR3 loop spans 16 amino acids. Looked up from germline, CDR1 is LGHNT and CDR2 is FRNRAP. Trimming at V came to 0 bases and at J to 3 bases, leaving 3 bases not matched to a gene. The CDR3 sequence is CASGLVTGGSGNTIYF. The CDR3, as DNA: TGTGCTAGTGGTTTGGTGACAGGGGGGAGTGGAAACACCATATATTTT.

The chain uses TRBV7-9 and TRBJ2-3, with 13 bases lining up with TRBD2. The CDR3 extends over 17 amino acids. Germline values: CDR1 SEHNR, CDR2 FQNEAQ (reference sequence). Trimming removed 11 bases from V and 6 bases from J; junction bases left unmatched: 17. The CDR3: CAFYPRTSGSLTDTQYF. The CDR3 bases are TGTGCCTTCTACCCGAGGACTAGCGGGAGTCTTACGGATACGCAGTATTTT.

The CDR3 DNA reads as TGCGCCAGCTCATCTACTGAAGGCTACACCTTC. Its translation is CASSSTEGYTF. The chain has TRBV10-2 and TRBJ1-2; D remains ambiguous. Germline V gene lookup returns CDR1 WSHSY and CDR2 SAAADI. V lost 8 bases, J lost 8 bases, and 12 bases lay in between. The CDR3 is 11 residues long.

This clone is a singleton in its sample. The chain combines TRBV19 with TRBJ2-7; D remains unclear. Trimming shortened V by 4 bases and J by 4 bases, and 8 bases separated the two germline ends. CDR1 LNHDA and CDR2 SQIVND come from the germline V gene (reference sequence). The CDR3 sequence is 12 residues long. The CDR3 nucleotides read TGTGCCAGTAGTAATACCCGGTACGAGCAGTACTTC. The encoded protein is CASSNTRYEQYF.

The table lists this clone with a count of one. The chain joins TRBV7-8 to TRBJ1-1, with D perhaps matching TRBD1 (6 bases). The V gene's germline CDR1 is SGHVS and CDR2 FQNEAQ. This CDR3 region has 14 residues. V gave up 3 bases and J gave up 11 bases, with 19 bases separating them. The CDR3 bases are TGTGCCAGCAGCTTCTCACAGGGCACCACTGGGGCTTTCTTT. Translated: CASSFSQGTTGAFF.

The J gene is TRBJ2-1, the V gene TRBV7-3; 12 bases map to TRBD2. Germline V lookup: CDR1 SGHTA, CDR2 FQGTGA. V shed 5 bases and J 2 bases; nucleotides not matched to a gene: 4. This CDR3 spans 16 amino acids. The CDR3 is CASSPTSGSPYNEQFF. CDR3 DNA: TGTGCCAGCAGCCCGACTAGCGGGAGTCCCTACAATGAGCAGTTCTTC.

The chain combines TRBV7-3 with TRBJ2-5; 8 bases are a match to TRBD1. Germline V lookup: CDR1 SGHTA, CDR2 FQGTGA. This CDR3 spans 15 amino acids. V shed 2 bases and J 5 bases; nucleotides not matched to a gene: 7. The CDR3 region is CASSLGWTGLETQYF. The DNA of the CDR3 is TGTGCCAGCAGCTTAGGTTGGACAGGGTTGGAGACCCAGTACTTC. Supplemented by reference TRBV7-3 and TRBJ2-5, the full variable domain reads GAGVSQTPSNKVTEKGKYVELRCDPISGHTALYWYRQSLGQGPEFLIYFQGTGAADDSGLPNDRFFAVRPEGSVSTLKIQRTERGDSAVYLCASSLGWTGLETQYFGPGTRLLVL.

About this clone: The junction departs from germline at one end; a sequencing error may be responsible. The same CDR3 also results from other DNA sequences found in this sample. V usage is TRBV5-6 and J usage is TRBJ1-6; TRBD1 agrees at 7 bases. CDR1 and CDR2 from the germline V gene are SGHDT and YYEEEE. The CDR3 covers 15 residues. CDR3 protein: CASSLGPGGNSPLHF. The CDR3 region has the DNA TGTGCCAGCAGCTTGGGTCCAGGGGGTAATTCCCCCCTCCACTTT.

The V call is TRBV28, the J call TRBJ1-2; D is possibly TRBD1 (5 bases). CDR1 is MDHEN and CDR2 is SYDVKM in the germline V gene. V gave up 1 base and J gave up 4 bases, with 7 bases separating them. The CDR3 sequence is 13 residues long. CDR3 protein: CASSLLTGYGYTF. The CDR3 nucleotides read TGTGCCAGCAGTTTATTAACAGGCTATGGCTACACCTTC.

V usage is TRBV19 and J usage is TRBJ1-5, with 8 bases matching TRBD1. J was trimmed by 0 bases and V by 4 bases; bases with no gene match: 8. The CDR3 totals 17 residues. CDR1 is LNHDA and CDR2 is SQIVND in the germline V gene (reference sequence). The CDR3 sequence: CASSRQGAFLSNQPQHF. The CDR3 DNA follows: TGTGCCAGTAGTAGGCAGGGGGCTTTTCTTAGCAATCAGCCCCAGCATTTT.

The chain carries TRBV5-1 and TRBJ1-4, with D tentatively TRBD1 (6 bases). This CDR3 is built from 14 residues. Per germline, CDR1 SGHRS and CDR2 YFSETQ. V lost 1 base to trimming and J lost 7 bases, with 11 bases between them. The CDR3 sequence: CASSLRGLREKLFF. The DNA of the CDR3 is TGCGCCAGCAGCTTGAGGGGGTTGCGTGAAAAACTGTTTTTT.

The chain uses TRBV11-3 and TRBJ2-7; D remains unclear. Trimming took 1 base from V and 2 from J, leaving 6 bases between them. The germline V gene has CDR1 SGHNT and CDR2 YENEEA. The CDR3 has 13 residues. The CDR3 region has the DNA TGTGCCAGCAGCTTAGCTCCCGCCTACGAGCAGTACTTC. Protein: CASSLAPAYEQYF.

The CDR3 nucleotides read TGCAGCGTTCAACTCATGGCCAGGGCCTCTAACTATGGCTACACCTTC. As protein: CSVQLMARASNYGYTF. This chain joins TRBV29-1 and TRBJ1-2, with D tentatively TRBD1 (5 bases). The CDR3 runs to 16 residues. The V and J ends lost 5 bases and 0 bases respectively, with 19 bases between them. CDR1 is SQVTM, CDR2 ANQGSEA, per germline.

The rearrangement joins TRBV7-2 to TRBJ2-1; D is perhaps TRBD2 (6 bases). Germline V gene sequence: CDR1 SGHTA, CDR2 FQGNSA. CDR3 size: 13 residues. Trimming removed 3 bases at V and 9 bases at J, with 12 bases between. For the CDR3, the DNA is TGTGCCAGCAGCTTCCTAGCGAGCATTGAGCAGTTCTTC. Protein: CASSFLASIEQFF.